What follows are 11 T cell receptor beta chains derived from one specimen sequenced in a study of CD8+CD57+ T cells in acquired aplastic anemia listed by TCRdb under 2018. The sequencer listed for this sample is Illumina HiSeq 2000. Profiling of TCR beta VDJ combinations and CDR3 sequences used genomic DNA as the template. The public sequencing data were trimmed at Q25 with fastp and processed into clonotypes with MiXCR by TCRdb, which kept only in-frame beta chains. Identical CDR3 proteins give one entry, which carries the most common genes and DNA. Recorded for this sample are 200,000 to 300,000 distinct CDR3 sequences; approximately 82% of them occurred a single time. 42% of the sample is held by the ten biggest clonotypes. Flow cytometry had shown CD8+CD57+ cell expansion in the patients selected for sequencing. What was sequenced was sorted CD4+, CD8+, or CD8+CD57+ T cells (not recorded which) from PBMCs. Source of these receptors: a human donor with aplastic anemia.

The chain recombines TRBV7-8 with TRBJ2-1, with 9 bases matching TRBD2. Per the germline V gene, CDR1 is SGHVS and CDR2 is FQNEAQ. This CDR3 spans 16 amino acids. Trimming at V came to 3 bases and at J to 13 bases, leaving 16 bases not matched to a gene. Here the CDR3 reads CASSFQRSGRSVDQFF. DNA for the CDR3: TGTGCCAGCAGCTTTCAAAGAAGCGGGAGGAGCGTTGACCAGTTCTTC.

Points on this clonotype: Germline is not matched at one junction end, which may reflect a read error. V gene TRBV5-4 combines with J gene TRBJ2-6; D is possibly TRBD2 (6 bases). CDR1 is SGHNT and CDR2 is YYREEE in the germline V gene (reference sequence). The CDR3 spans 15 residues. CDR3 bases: TGTGCCGGCAGCTTTGCTAGCGCTGGGGCCAACGTCCTGACTTTC. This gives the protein CAGSFASAGANVLTF.

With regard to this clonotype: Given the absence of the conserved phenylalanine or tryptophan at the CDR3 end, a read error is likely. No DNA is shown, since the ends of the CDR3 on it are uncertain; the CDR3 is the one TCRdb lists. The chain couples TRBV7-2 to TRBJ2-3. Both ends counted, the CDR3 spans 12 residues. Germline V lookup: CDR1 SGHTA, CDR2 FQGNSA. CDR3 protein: CASSVGSDTDYL.

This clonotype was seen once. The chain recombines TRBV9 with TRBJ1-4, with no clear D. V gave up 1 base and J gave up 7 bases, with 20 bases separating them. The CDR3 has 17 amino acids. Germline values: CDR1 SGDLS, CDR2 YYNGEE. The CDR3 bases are TGTGCCAGCAGCGTATGGTCAGATGCGCAGAATTTTGAAAAACTGTTTTTT. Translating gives CASSVWSDAQNFEKLFF.

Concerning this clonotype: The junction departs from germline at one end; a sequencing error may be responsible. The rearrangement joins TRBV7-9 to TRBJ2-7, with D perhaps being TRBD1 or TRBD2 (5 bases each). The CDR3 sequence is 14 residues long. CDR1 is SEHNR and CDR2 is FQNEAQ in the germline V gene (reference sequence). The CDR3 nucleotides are TGTGCCAGCAGGTTACCGGGGCAGTTTTACGCGCAGTACTTC. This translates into CASRLPGQFYAQYF.

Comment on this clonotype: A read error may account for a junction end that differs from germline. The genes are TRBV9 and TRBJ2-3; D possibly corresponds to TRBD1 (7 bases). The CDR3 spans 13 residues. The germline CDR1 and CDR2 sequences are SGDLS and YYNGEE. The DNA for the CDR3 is TGTGGCAGCAGCGCCCCAGGGGGGGATACGCAGTATTTT. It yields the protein CGSSAPGGDTQYF.

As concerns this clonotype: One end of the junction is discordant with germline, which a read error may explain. CDR3 residues: CASSFERSGNSEDFF. The CDR3 nucleotides are TGTGCCAGCAGCTTTGAAAGAAGCGGGAACAGTGAAGATTTCTTT. The V and J genes are TRBV7-9 and TRBJ1-1; D unclear. Germline CDR1 is SEHNR and CDR2 is FQNEAQ (reference sequence). The CDR3 length is 15 residues.

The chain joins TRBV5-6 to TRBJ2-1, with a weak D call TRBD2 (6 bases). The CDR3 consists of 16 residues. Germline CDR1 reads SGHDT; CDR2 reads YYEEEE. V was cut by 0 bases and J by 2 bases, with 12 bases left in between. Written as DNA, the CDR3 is TGTGCCAGCAGCTTGGAGACGGAGGGAACCTACAATGAGCAGTTCTTC. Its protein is CASSLETEGTYNEQFF.

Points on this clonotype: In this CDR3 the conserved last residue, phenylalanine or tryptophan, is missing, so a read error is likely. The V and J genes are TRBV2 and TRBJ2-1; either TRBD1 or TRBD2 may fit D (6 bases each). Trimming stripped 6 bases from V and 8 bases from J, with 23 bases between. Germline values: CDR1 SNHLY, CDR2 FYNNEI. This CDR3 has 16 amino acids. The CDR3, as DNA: TGTGCCAGCAGCGAGGGGGGCGCAAACGGTCAGGATGAGCAGTTCTGC. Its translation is CASSEGGANGQDEQFC.

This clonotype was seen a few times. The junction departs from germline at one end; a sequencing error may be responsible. As DNA, the CDR3 is TGTGCCAGCAGCATAGGCGGCGAGCACGAGACGCAGTATTTT. It specifies CASSIGGEHETQYF. The chain has TRBV15 and TRBJ2-3; D ambiguous. Germline lookup yields CDR1 LNHNV and CDR2 YYDKDF (reference sequence). This CDR3 has 14 residues. Full variable domain (remainder filled in from reference TRBV15 and TRBJ2-3): DAMVIQNPRYQVTQFGKPVTLSCSQTLNHNVMYWYQQKSSQAPKLLFHYYDKDFNNEADTPDNFQSRRPNTSFCFLDIRSPGLGDTAMYLCASSIGGEHETQYFGPGTRLTVL.

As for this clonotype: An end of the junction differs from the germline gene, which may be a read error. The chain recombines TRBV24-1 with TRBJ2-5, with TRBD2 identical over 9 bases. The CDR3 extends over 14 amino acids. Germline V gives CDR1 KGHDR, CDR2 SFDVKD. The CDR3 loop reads CATSGPGLAETRYF. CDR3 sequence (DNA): TGTGCCACCAGTGGTCCGGGACTAGCCGAGACCCGGTACTTC.